These 21 T cell receptor beta chains share one sample of origin, sequenced in a study of blood T cell dynamics during melanoma immunotherapy. Profiling relied on immunoSEQ multiplex PCR, and the TCRdb table lists in-frame clones only, not all of them. The table lists 10,000 to 15,000 clones, 70% to 90% of them singletons, with approximately 4.1% in the top ten. The time point: week 3, after first cycle of checkpoint inhibitor. The source was blood, collected from a patient treated with checkpoint blockade. These receptors all come from a human donor with melanoma.

This rearrangement joins TRBV7-3 to TRBJ2-5; D may match TRBD1 or TRBD2 (5 bases each). The CDR3 length is 16 residues. The ends were cut back, 3 bases at V and 5 bases at J, with 19 bases in the middle. Germline lookup yields CDR1 SGHTA and CDR2 FQGTGA. CDR3 sequence: CASSFSGRGLGETQYF. For the CDR3, the DNA is TGTGCCAGCAGCTTTTCGGGGCGCGGCTTGGGCGAGACCCAGTACTTC.

V and J are TRBV27 and TRBJ1-5, with D unresolved. CDR1 and CDR2 (germline): MNHEY, SMNVEV (reference sequence). The CDR3 is 16 residues long. With 2 bases removed from V and 0 bases from J, the gap between germline ends came to 11 bases. CDR3: CASSLTRSNSNQPQHF. The CDR3 DNA follows: TGTGCCAGCAGTTTAACAAGATCTAATAGCAATCAGCCCCAGCATTTT.

The chain combines TRBV10-3 with TRBJ1-2, with D possibly being TRBD1 (6 bases). V was cut by 0 bases and J by 6 bases, with 17 bases left in between. Germline-derived CDR1 and CDR2 are ENHRY and SYGVKD. This CDR3 has 16 residues. CDR3 DNA: TGTGCCATCAGTGAGTCAAACAGGGTGCAGGGGAATGGCTACACCTTC. Translation: CAISESNRVQGNGYTF.

This CDR3 is CASSVASGGNNEQFF. CDR3 DNA sequence: TGTGCCAGCAGCGTAGCGTCAGGGGGCAACAATGAGCAGTTCTTC. The gene calls are TRBV9 and TRBJ2-1, with 8 bases fitting TRBD1. Germline loops: CDR1 SGDLS, CDR2 YYNGEE. This CDR3 spans 15 amino acids. Trimming took 0 bases from V and 5 from J; bases not matched to a gene: 4.

There are a few counts of this clone. The chain employs TRBV30 and TRBJ1-5; possible D gene TRBD1, 5 bases. The CDR3 covers 15 residues. V lost 0 bases to trimming and J lost 5 bases, with 14 bases between them. Per the germline V gene, CDR1 is GTSNPN and CDR2 is SVGIG (reference sequence). The CDR3, as DNA: TGTGCCTGGAGTGTAAGGGGCAGGGTGGATCAGCCCCAGCATTTT. Translated, it gives CAWSVRGRVDQPQHF. Drawing the rest from reference TRBV30 and TRBJ1-5, the complete variable domain is SQTIHQWPATLVQPVGSPLSLECTVEGTSNPNLYWYRQAAGRGLQLLFYSVGIGQISSEVPQNLSASRPQDRQFILSSKKLLLSDSGFYLCAWSVRGRVDQPQHFGDGTRLSIL.

This clone was recorded once. J is TRBJ1-2 and V is TRBV11-2, with 8 positions matching TRBD1. Per the germline V gene, CDR1 is SGHAT and CDR2 is FQNNGV. The V and J ends lost 1 base and 8 bases, in that order; junction bases with no gene match: 9. CDR3 size: 15 residues. Here the CDR3 DNA reads TGTGCCAGCAGCTTAGTGGTACAGGGGGGCGGCGGCTACACCTTC. Encoded protein: CASSLVVQGGGGYTF.

The DNA of the CDR3 is TGTGCCAGCAGCCTAACAGACAGGGAGTTCTATGGCTACACCTTC. As protein: CASSLTDREFYGYTF. The V and J genes are TRBV5-6 and TRBJ1-2, with 7 bases lining up with TRBD1. The CDR3 runs to 15 residues. CDR1 is SGHDT, CDR2 YYEEEE, per germline. V shed 4 bases, J shed 4 bases, and the junction held 10 bases outside the gene matches.

This clone was seen a handful of times. The genes are TRBV6-6 and TRBJ2-7, with D possibly being TRBD1 (5 bases). The V end lost 2 bases, the J end lost 1 base, and 12 bases lay between the germline ends. The CDR3 runs 15 residues. CDR1 is MNHNY and CDR2 is SVGAGI in the germline V gene (reference sequence). The CDR3 loop reads CASSYTVTVSYEQYF. The CDR3 nucleotides read TGTGCCAGCAGTTACACAGTGACAGTATCCTACGAGCAGTACTTC.

The CDR3 region has the DNA TGTGCCAGCAGCGTAGATTCAATCAAAAGCACAGATACGCAGTATTTT. As protein: CASSVDSIKSTDTQYF. The rearrangement links TRBV9 to TRBJ2-3; no clear D gene. Trimming left V 0 bases short and J 0 bases short, with 11 bases between. The CDR3 totals 16 residues. Germline V lookup: CDR1 SGDLS, CDR2 YYNGEE.

This clone was recorded once. J is TRBJ1-1 and V is TRBV7-8; tentative D call: TRBD1 (5 bases). This CDR3 spans 16 amino acids. From germline, CDR1 is SGHVS and CDR2 FQNEAQ. V lost 4 bases and J 4 bases, leaving 19 bases between the germline ends. The CDR3 DNA sequence: TGTGCCAGCAGCTCCCAATCGGGGGGGACTGCCACTGAAGCTTTCTTT. This codes for CASSSQSGGTATEAFF.

The chain recombines TRBV10-3 with TRBJ1-1, with 10 bases that match TRBD1. This CDR3 has 15 residues. Trimming took 4 bases from V and 1 from J; bases not matched to a gene: 3. Germline V gene lookup returns CDR1 ENHRY and CDR2 SYGVKD. Here the CDR3 reads CAISVRDRGNTEAFF. The CDR3 DNA reads TGTGCCATCAGTGTTAGGGACAGGGGGAACACTGAAGCTTTCTTT.

This clone was detected only once. The J gene is TRBJ2-7, the V gene TRBV11-2, with 7 bases matching TRBD1. This CDR3 spans 16 amino acids. Germline CDR1 and CDR2: SGHAT and FQNNGV. The V gene end was trimmed by 6 bases and the J gene end by 0 bases; junction bases not matched to a gene: 11. The CDR3: CASRRLTGRSSYEQYF. CDR3 nucleotides: TGTGCCAGCAGGCGGCTGACAGGGCGCAGCTCCTACGAGCAGTACTTC. Full variable domain (rest looked up from reference TRBV11-2 and TRBJ2-7): EAGVAQSPRYKIIEKRQSVAFWCNPISGHATLYWYQQILGQGPKLLIQFQNNGVVDDSQLPKDRFSAERLKGVDSTLKIQPAKLEDSAVYLCASRRLTGRSSYEQYFGPGTRLTVT.

The chain carries TRBV27 and TRBJ2-5; 13 nucleotides agree with TRBD2. Germline values: CDR1 MNHEY, CDR2 SMNVEV (reference sequence). CDR3 length: 15 amino acids. With V trimmed by 4 bases and J by 5 bases, 4 bases remained unmatched. Here the CDR3 DNA reads TGTGCCAGCAGTTCGGGACTAGCGGGACTCGAGACCCAGTACTTC. Its protein product is CASSSGLAGLETQYF.

This clone appeared once. The chain recombines TRBV30 with TRBJ2-5, with 12 nucleotides matching TRBD2. The J call may be faulty, since TRBJ2-7 better matches the DNA end. Germline loops: CDR1 GTSNPN, CDR2 SVGIG (reference sequence). This CDR3 is built from 15 residues. DNA for the CDR3: TGTGCCTGGAGTCGCGGACTAGCGGGAATCAACGAGCAGTACTTC. It yields the protein CAWSRGLAGINEQYF.

The V gene is TRBV11-3, the J gene TRBJ2-2; 11 bases fit TRBD2. V shed 5 bases and J 3 bases; nucleotides not matched to a gene: 8. Germline CDR1 reads SGHNT; CDR2 reads YENEEA. The CDR3 is 17 amino acids. The CDR3 protein is CASSAYLSGGDTGELFF. CDR3 nucleotides: TGTGCCAGCAGCGCCTACCTTAGCGGGGGGGACACCGGGGAGCTGTTTTTT.

The chain is built from TRBV27 and TRBJ2-5; D uncertain. The germline gives CDR1 MNHEY, CDR2 SMNVEV (reference sequence). This CDR3 contains 12 residues. V was trimmed by 6 bases and J by 6 bases, leaving 11 bases between them. DNA of the CDR3: TGTGCCAGCAGCTCCGCCCGGCAGACCCAGTACTTC. Encoded protein: CASSSARQTQYF.

This clone was recorded only once. The rearrangement links TRBV6-1 to TRBJ1-3; possible D gene TRBD1, 6 bases. Trimming stripped 6 bases from V and 1 base from J, with 10 bases between. The CDR3 covers 14 residues. Germline CDR1 reads MNHNS; CDR2 reads SASEGT. The DNA of the CDR3 is TGTGCCAGCAGACAGGGAGGATCTGGAAACACCATATATTTT. Its translation: CASRQGGSGNTIYF.

The rearrangement joins TRBV30 to TRBJ2-7, with D tentatively TRBD1 (6 bases). Trimming took 1 base from V and 3 from J, leaving 7 bases between them. This CDR3 comprises 12 residues. CDR1 and CDR2 from the germline V gene are GTSNPN and SVGIG (reference sequence). CDR3 amino acids: CAWSAQGYEQYF. CDR3 nucleotide sequence: TGTGCCTGGAGTGCACAGGGCTACGAGCAGTACTTC.

This clone was observed a handful of times. The rearrangement joins TRBV11-2 to TRBJ2-1; D is possibly TRBD1 (5 bases). The CDR3 runs 15 residues. The germline V gene has CDR1 SGHAT and CDR2 FQNNGV. V lost 1 base, J lost 6 bases, and 13 bases lay in between. The CDR3 nucleotides are TGTGCCAGCAGCTTAGTCGGGCAGGGCACCAATGAGCAGTTCTTC. Its protein product is CASSLVGQGTNEQFF.

The chain combines TRBV7-8 with TRBJ2-1; 8 positions agree with TRBD2. Germline CDR1 SGHVS, CDR2 FQNEAQ. V lost 5 bases to trimming and J lost 10 bases; unmatched junction nucleotides: 4. This CDR3 has 12 amino acids. CDR3 amino acids: CASSIGLAEQFF. The CDR3 nucleotides read TGTGCCAGCAGCATAGGACTAGCCGAGCAGTTCTTC.

V gene TRBV6-1 combines with J gene TRBJ2-1; either TRBD1 or TRBD2 may supply D (5 bases each). V was shortened by 4 bases and J by 0 bases, with 13 bases between the two germline ends. From germline, CDR1 is MNHNS and CDR2 SASEGT. This CDR3 comprises 16 residues. The CDR3 region is CASSGDLASSYNEQFF. CDR3 nucleotides: TGTGCCAGCAGTGGGGACCTTGCGAGCTCCTACAATGAGCAGTTCTTC.